This TCR beta chain comes out of a study of shared clonotypes between healthy human individuals. The authors divided CD4+ cells into CD45RA+ naive and CD45RA-negative memory subsets. The CDR3 totals 15 residues. CDR1 is MNHNS, CDR2 SASEGT, per germline. The germline V and J ends were trimmed by 2 bases and 3 bases, with 13 bases remaining between them. Some clones are missing from TCRdb's copy, which holds only in-frame ones; the method was immunoSEQ multiplex PCR. The top ten clones hold more than 1.5% of a sample with 740,000 or so clones, 73% of them seen once. The receptor was derived from a woman aged 25 to 39 in good health. Sequenced input: memory CD4+ T cells sorted from blood. The subset denotes: CD45RA-negative fraction. The chain employs TRBV6-1 and TRBJ2-5; possible D gene TRBD2, 5 bases. Here the CDR3 reads CASSESRRREETQYF. The CDR3 DNA sequence: TGTGCCAGCAGTGAATCACGCCGGCGGGAAGAGACCCAGTACTTC.